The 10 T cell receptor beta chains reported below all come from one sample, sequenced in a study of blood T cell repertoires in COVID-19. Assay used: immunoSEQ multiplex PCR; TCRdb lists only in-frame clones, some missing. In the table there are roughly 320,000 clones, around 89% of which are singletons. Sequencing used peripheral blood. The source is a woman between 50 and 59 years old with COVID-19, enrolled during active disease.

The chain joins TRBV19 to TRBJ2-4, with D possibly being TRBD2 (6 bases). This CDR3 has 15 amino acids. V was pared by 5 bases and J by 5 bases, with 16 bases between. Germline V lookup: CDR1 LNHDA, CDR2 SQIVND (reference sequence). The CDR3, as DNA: TGTGCCAGTAGTGGGGACTTACTAATCCAAAACATTCAGTACTTC. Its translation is CASSGDLLIQNIQYF.

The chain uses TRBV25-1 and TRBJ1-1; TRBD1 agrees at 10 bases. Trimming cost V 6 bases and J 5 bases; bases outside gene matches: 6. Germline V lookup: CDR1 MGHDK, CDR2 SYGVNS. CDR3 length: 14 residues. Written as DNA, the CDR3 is TGTGCCAGCAGGGGGACAGGGGTTCGGACTGAAGCTTTCTTT. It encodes CASRGTGVRTEAFF.

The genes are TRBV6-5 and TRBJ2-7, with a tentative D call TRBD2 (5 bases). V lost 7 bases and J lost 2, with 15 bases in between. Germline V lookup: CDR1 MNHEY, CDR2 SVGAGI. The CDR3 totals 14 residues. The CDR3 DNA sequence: TGTGCCAGCACCCGAAAGGAGGCGACCTACGAGCAGTACTTC. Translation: CASTRKEATYEQYF.

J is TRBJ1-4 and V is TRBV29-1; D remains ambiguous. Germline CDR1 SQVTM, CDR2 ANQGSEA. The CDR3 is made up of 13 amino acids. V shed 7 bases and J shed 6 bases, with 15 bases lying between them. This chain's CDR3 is CSAASRVDEKLFF. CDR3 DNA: TGCAGCGCCGCCTCGAGGGTTGATGAAAAACTGTTTTTT.

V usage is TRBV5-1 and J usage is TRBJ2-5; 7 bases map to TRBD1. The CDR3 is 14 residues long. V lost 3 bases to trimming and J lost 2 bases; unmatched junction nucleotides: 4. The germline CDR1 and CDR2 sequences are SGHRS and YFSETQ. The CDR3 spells CASSSPGQQETQYF. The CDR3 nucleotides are TGCGCCAGCAGCTCGCCGGGACAGCAAGAGACCCAGTACTTC.

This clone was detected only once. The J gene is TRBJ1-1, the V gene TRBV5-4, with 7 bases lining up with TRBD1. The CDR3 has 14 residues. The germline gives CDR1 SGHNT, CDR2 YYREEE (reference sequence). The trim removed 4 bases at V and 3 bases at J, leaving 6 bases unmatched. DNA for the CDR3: TGTGCCAGCAGCAGGGGGCTAGGGGACACTGAAGCTTTCTTT. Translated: CASSRGLGDTEAFF.

CDR3 coding DNA: TGCAGCGTCCACGGACAAGGGAAGCAGTACTTC. Encoded protein: CSVHGQGKQYF. V and J are TRBV29-1 and TRBJ2-7, with D possibly matching TRBD1 (5 bases). The CDR3 is made up of 11 amino acids. Germline assignment: CDR1 SQVTM and CDR2 ANQGSEA. V lost 6 bases and J 8 bases, leaving 14 bases between the germline ends.

The CDR3 DNA reads TGTGCCAGCTCACCAGTAGGGGCGCAAACTGAAGCTTTCTTT. Amino acids: CASSPVGAQTEAFF. The rearrangement links TRBV18 to TRBJ1-1; a possible D gene is TRBD1 (5 bases). From germline, CDR1 is KGHSH and CDR2 LQKENI. The CDR3 contains 14 residues. Trimming removed 2 bases from V and 5 bases from J, with 12 bases in between.

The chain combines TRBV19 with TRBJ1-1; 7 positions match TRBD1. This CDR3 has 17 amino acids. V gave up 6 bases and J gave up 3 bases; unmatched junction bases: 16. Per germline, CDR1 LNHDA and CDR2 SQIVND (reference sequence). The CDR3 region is CASRGGGTAILYTEAFF. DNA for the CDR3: TGTGCCAGTAGGGGGGGCGGGACAGCGATTCTCTACACTGAAGCTTTCTTT.

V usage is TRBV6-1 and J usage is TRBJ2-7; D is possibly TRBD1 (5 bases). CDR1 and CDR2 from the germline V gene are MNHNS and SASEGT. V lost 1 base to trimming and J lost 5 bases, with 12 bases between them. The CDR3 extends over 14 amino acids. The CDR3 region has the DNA TGTGCCAGCAGTGAAGTAAGCAGGGCCCACGAGCAGTACTTC. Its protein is CASSEVSRAHEQYF.